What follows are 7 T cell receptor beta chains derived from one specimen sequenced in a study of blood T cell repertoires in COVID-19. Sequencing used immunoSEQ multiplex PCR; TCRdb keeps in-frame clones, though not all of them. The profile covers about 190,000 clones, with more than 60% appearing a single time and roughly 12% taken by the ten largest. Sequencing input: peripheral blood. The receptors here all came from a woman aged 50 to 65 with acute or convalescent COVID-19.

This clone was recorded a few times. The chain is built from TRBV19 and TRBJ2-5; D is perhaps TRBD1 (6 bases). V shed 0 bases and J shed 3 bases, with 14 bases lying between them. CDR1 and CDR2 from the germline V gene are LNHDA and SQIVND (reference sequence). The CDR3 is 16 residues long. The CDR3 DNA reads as TGTGCCAGTAGTATAGACCGACAGGTGGGCAAAGAGACCCAGTACTTC. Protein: CASSIDRQVGKETQYF.

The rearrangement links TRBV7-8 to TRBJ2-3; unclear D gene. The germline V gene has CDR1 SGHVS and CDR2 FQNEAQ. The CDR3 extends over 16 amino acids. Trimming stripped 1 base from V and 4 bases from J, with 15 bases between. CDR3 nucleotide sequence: TGTGCCAGCAGCTTAGGCAGAACGTTCCGGGCAGATACGCAGTATTTT. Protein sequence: CASSLGRTFRADTQYF.

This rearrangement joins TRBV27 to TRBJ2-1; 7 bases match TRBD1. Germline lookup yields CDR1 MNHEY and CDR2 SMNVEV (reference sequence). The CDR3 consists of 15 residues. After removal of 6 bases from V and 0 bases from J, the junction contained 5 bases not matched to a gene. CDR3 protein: CASRRGTVSYNEQFF. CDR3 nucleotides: TGTGCCAGCAGGAGGGGGACAGTCTCCTACAATGAGCAGTTCTTC.

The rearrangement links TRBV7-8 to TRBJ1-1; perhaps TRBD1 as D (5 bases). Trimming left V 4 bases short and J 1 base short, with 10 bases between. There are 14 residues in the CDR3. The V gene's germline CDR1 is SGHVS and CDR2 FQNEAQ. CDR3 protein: CASSWGLTNTEAFF. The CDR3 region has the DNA TGTGCCAGCAGCTGGGGACTGACGAACACTGAAGCTTTCTTT.

The CDR3, as DNA: TGTGCCAGCACCACCCCAGGGGGGGACAGGGGGAGCTACACCTTC. It encodes CASTTPGGDRGSYTF. The chain carries TRBV28 and TRBJ1-2; 11 positions agree with TRBD1. Germline V gives CDR1 MDHEN, CDR2 SYDVKM. V gave up 7 bases and J gave up 9 bases; unmatched junction bases: 13. The CDR3 totals 15 residues.

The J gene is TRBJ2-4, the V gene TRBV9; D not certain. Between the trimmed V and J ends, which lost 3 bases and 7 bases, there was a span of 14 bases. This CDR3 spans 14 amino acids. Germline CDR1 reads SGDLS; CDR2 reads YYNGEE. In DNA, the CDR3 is TGTGCCAGCAGCGCCGACCCGAGGAAGAACATTCAGTACTTC. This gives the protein CASSADPRKNIQYF.

CDR3 loop: CASSVDGQGNGYTF. CDR3 nucleotide sequence: TGTGCCAGCAGCGTAGACGGTCAGGGGAATGGCTACACCTTC. The rearrangement joins TRBV9 to TRBJ1-2, with D perhaps TRBD1 (6 bases). From germline, CDR1 is SGDLS and CDR2 YYNGEE. The CDR3 totals 14 residues. The V gene lost 0 bases and the J gene lost 6 bases, with 12 bases spanning the gap.